This T cell receptor (beta chain) came from a study of T-cell memory formation after mild COVID-19 (dated by TCRdb to the early 2020s). Regarding the complete study: TCR sequence clusters from the two donors were found to be largely donor specific. In a couple of donors, T-cell clones that expanded and contracted after mild COVID-19 were tracked by sequencing TCRalpha and TCRbeta repertoires over time. Two young, previously healthy adult volunteers, one female and one male, were included in the cohort.

The data were produced on an Illumina NovaSeq 6000. TCRalpha and TCRbeta cDNA libraries were constructed by 5'RACE with constant-segment primers, with sample barcodes and unique molecular identifiers being introduced. Trizol reagent was used to extract RNA from every sample. Library amplification was performed in two PCR steps, and a second sample barcode and Illumina TruSeq adapters were introduced in the second step. Libraries were sequenced on an Illumina NovaSeq with 2 x 150 bp paired-end reads. From the authors' description of their analysis: Demultiplexing of reads and collapsing into UMI-guided consensus sequences were performed with migec v1.2.7. With mixcr v2.1.11, UMI consensuses were aligned to TRA and TRB V and J templates and assembled into clonotypes. Clonotypes were classified as expanded or contracted when called significant by both edgeR and NoisET, with noise models trained on biological replicates. For edgeR calls, a false discovery rate-adjusted p below 0.01 and a log2 fold-change threshold of 1 were applied. PCA with hierarchical clustering of max-normalized trajectories of the 1000 most abundant clonotypes was used as exploratory dynamics analysis. Separately sequenced CD4+ and CD8+ repertoires were used to assign a CD4 or CD8 phenotype to each responding clone. Using fastp trimming at Q25 and MiXCR clonotype assembly, TCRdb reanalyzed the public sequencing data and kept in-frame beta chains. Here each entry gathers all rows of one CDR3 protein and keeps the most common genes and DNA. The V and J calls and clone size are TCRdb's, not the authors'. For this sample the table gives roughly 300,000 distinct CDR3 sequences, of which roughly 15% were detected only once. The biggest ten clones account for 22% of the sample.

Notes on this clonotype: The antigen it recognizes is unknown. Base qualities are not at hand, and no much larger clone is one base apart.

The CDR3 measures 13 amino acids from cysteine to phenylalanine. This entry keeps only the CDR3 DNA: 39 bases, framed from base 1. The germline V gene yields SGHTA for CDR1 and FQGNSA for CDR2. The junction carries 8 bases between V and J, which are trimmed by 1 base and 8 bases respectively. Ficoll-Paque density gradient centrifugation was the method used to isolate PBMCs. General findings and caveats noted by the study authors: SARS-CoV-2 specificity was not confirmed for the second-wave clones peaking on day 37. From day 15 to 85, contracting clones showed balanced CD4/CD8 phenotypes, whereas a second wave of clones that expanded from day 15 to 37 leaned towards CD4+. Some responding clones were detected in pre-infection memory, suggesting pre-existing cross-reactive memory T cells joined the SARS-CoV-2 response. Contracting CD4+ clones were found mainly in CM and EM memory subsets, while CD8+ clones were enriched in EMRA. Only a couple of mild cases were covered by the study, and larger cohorts that include severe cases with pre-infection samples were considered necessary.

The material sequenced was PBMCs or a T cell subset sorted from them (not recorded which). The chain was built from TRBV7-2 and TRBJ1-4; there is no confident call for the D gene. The sequence was obtained from a man between 18 and 29 years old who had mild COVID-19 (a few samples of this study predate the infection). The sample titles of this study are shuffled in the database, so cell type and time point are left out; the donor was told from shared clones. The DNA sequence is TGTGCCAGCAGCTTAGTGAATCCGGAAAAACTGTTTTTT. It codes for CASSLVNPEKLFF.